The 16 T cell receptor beta chains reported below all come from one sample, sequenced in a study of blood T cells in healthy people across ages. For the second PCR, which ran for 7 to 11 cycles, a sample-barcoded 5' primer and a J-beta primer mix were used. MiXCR, applied by TCRdb to the 5' RACE reads, yields one record per CDR3 protein. The sample has 550,000 to 750,000 distinct CDR3 sequences, approximately 21% seen once. The specimen was blood. The receptors shown here come from a man between 65 and 85 years old in good health.

Comments on this clonotype: A much larger clone is a single base away; this may be a read error. The J gene is TRBJ2-3, the V gene TRBV12-3 or TRBV12-4, with 8 bases matching TRBD1. The CDR3 runs 14 residues. CDR3 in DNA: TGTGCCAGCAGTCCCGGACAGGGAACAGATACGGAGTATTTT. Its translation is CASSPGQGTDTEYF.

This chain links TRBV7-2 with TRBJ1-6; D call uncertain. Germline-derived CDR1 and CDR2 are SGHTA and FQGNSA. The CDR3 contains 15 residues. V was trimmed by 5 bases and J by 4 bases, leaving 12 bases between them. In DNA, the CDR3 is TGTGCCAGCAGCCTCCACCGGGGTTATAATTCACCCCTCCACTTT. Protein product: CASSLHRGYNSPLHF.

This clonotype was counted only a few times. The chain employs TRBV12-3 or TRBV12-4 and TRBJ2-1, with 9 bases matching TRBD2. V was pared by 3 bases and J by 6 bases, with 9 bases of the junction left unmatched. The CDR3 totals 16 residues. In DNA form, the CDR3 reads TGTGCCAGCAGTTTCCTGGTTAGCGGGGGACCCAATGAGCAGTTCTTC. Translation: CASSFLVSGGPNEQFF.

This clonotype was seen more than once but under ten times. The chain has TRBV3-1 and TRBJ1-3; weak D call: TRBD1 (5 bases). Per germline, CDR1 LGHDT and CDR2 YNNKEL (reference sequence). The CDR3 spans 17 residues. Trimming left V 6 bases short and J 3 bases short, with 21 bases between. CDR3 DNA: TGTGCCAGCAGGGCACTTTGGGGCAGTTCGGATGGAAACACCATATATTTT. It is translated as CASRALWGSSDGNTIYF.

This clonotype was seen more than once but under ten times. The chain links TRBV5-5 to TRBJ1-6, with D unclear. Trimming removed 4 bases from V and 3 bases from J, with 5 bases in between. The CDR3 consists of 13 residues. CDR1 and CDR2 (germline): SGHKS, YYEKEE (reference sequence). The CDR3 DNA sequence: TGTGCCAGCAGCGTAGACTATAATTCACCCCTCCACTTT. Translated, it gives CASSVDYNSPLHF.

The CDR3 coding sequence is TGTGCCAGCAGCGTCGACAGGGACCCCTTTTACGAGCAGTACTTC. Protein sequence: CASSVDRDPFYEQYF. The V and J genes are TRBV7-3 and TRBJ2-5; 7 nucleotides align to TRBD1. The J call may be wrong; the DNA end is better matched by TRBJ2-7. Germline CDR1 is SGHTA and CDR2 is FQGTGA. The CDR3 extends over 15 amino acids.

This clonotype was counted between two and nine times. This CDR3 is CASSDVRGVLTF. CDR3 bases: TGTGCCAGCAGTGACGTTAGGGGCGTCCTGACTTTC. The rearrangement links TRBV2 to TRBJ2-6; the D gene is possibly TRBD1 (5 bases). V lost 3 bases to trimming and J lost 12 bases, with 9 bases between them. Germline lookup yields CDR1 SNHLY and CDR2 FYNNEI. This CDR3 has 12 residues. Using reference TRBV2 and TRBJ2-6 for the parts outside the CDR3, the full variable domain is EPEVTQTPSHQVTQMGQEVILRCVPISNHLYFYWYRQILGQKVEFLVSFYNNEISEKSEIFDDQFSVERPDGSNFTLKIRSTKLEDSAMYFCASSDVRGVLTFGAGSRLTVL.

The V call is TRBV20-1, the J call TRBJ2-7, with 7 bases matching TRBD2. The germline V gene encodes CDR1 DFQATT and CDR2 SNEGSKA (reference sequence). After removal of 5 bases from V and 1 base from J, the junction contained 11 bases not matched to a gene. The CDR3 has 15 residues. The DNA of the CDR3 is TGCAGTGCTGGGATGGGTACGCGGGGGTCCTACGAGCAGTACTTC. This sequence encodes CSAGMGTRGSYEQYF.

The chain combines TRBV6-6 with TRBJ2-1; TRBD2 matches at 15 bases. This CDR3 spans 16 amino acids. The V gene's germline CDR1 is MNHNY and CDR2 SVGAGI (reference sequence). The trim removed 5 bases at V and 9 bases at J, leaving 8 bases unmatched. In DNA, the CDR3 is TGTGCCAGCAGTACCTGGACTAGCGGGAGGGCTGGTGAGCAGTTCTTC. Protein sequence: CASSTWTSGRAGEQFF.

This clonotype was observed a single time. The chain has TRBV5-1 and TRBJ2-7; possible D gene TRBD2, 5 bases. This CDR3 comprises 13 residues. Trimming removed 4 bases from V and 3 bases from J, with 11 bases in between. Germline V CDR1 and CDR2: SGHRS, YFSETQ. The DNA for the CDR3 is TGCGCCAGCAGCCTGATAGGAGGCTACGAGCAGTACTTC. Encoded protein: CASSLIGGYEQYF.

V is TRBV7-2 and J is TRBJ2-3, with D maybe TRBD2 (5 bases). The V end was cut by 1 base, the J end by 6 bases, with 11 bases between. Per germline, CDR1 SGHTA and CDR2 FQGNSA. This CDR3 contains 14 residues. CDR3 in amino acids: CASSLGTFGDTQYF. CDR3 coding DNA: TGTGCCAGCAGCTTAGGGACTTTTGGGGATACGCAGTATTTT.

This clonotype has a handful of counts. This chain links TRBV6-4 with TRBJ1-1; the D gene is possibly TRBD1 (5 bases). This CDR3 contains 14 residues. Germline lookup yields CDR1 MRHNA and CDR2 SNTAGT. Trimming shortened V by 6 bases and J by 4 bases, and 15 bases separated the two germline ends. The CDR3 coding sequence is TGTGCCAGCAGCCCTGTGGGGGGAGGCACTGAAGCTTTCTTT. It yields the protein CASSPVGGGTEAFF.

The chain recombines TRBV12-3 or TRBV12-4 with TRBJ1-4; perhaps TRBD1 as D (5 bases). This CDR3 has 15 amino acids. The V end lost 3 bases, the J end lost 6 bases, and 14 bases lay between the germline ends. The chain's CDR3 is CASSFSGRGDEKLFF. The CDR3 DNA follows: TGTGCCAGCAGTTTCTCGGGGCGAGGGGATGAAAAACTGTTTTTT.

This clonotype was detected many times. This chain links TRBV28 with TRBJ2-5; 8 bases line up with TRBD1. Trimming at V came to 5 bases and at J to 2 bases, leaving 7 bases not matched to a gene. Germline CDR1 MDHEN, CDR2 SYDVKM. This CDR3 spans 15 amino acids. The CDR3 DNA follows: TGTGCCAGCAGTCCCAGGGGGCTGAGTCAAGAGACCCAGTACTTC. Translating gives CASSPRGLSQETQYF.

V is TRBV7-2 and J is TRBJ1-2; tentatively, D is TRBD1 (6 bases). CDR1 SGHTA and CDR2 FQGNSA come from the germline V gene. The CDR3 contains 13 residues. V lost 6 bases to trimming and J lost 5 bases, with 13 bases between them. The CDR3 sequence: CASSEQGRYGYTF. Written as DNA, the CDR3 is TGTGCCAGCAGTGAACAGGGAAGGTATGGCTACACCTTC.

There are a few counts of this clonotype. V usage is TRBV20-1 and J usage is TRBJ2-3; 7 bases fit TRBD2. The V and J ends lost 0 bases and 4 bases, in that order; junction bases with no gene match: 10. Germline V gene data show CDR1 as DFQATT and CDR2 as SNEGSKA (reference sequence). This CDR3 is 16 amino acids long. The CDR3 protein is CSARDLASGKADTQYF. The CDR3 nucleotides are TGCAGTGCTAGAGATCTGGCCAGCGGGAAGGCAGATACGCAGTATTTT.